The clone carrying this T cell receptor (beta chain) was counted between two and nine times. Looked up from germline, CDR1 is SGHTS and CDR2 is YDEGEE. The CDR3 consists of 15 residues. Between the trimmed V and J ends, which lost 2 bases and 2 bases, there was a span of 12 bases. This entry comes from a study of blood T cell repertoires in COVID-19. Study-level background: Donors in the United States, Italy and Spain gave samples during acute or convalescent COVID-19. Sample material is recorded as cDNA or gDNA derived from T cells, B-cell-depleted T cells, or PBMCs.

How the authors handled the data: Reference gene primer amplification gave nucleated cell count estimates. Produced via immunoSEQ multiplex PCR; TCRdb's table is partial and in-frame only. Clonal size and the V and J genes are those of that table, whereas D and trimming came from the DNA. The table includes 120,000 or so clones, 70% to 85% detected once. This TCR was recovered from a man between 45 and 60 years old with acute or convalescent COVID-19. The sequencing input was peripheral blood. The chain couples TRBV5-8 to TRBJ2-3; tentatively, D is TRBD1 (5 bases). CDR3 nucleotide sequence: TGTGCCAGCAGCTTAGGGGTGACGGACACAGATACGCAGTATTTT. It encodes CASSLGVTDTDTQYF.